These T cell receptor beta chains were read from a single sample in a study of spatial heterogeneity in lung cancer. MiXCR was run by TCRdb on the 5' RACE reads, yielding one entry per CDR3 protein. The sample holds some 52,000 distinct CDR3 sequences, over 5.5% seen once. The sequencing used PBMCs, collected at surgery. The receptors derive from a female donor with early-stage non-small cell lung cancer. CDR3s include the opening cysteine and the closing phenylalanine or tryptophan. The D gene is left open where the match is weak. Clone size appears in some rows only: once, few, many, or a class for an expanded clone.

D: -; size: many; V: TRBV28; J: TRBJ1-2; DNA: TGTGCCAGCAGTAGTGGCGGGTCGCGCTATGGCTACACCTTC; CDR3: CASSSGGSRYGYTF
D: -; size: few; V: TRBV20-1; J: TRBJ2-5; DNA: TGCAGTGCTAGGGGGGCAAAAAGGATTGAGACCCAGTACTTC; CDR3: CSARGAKRIETQYF
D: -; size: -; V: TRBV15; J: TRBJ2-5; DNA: TGTGCCACCAGCAGAGGCGGCAAGGTGGAGACCCAGTACTTC; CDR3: CATSRGGKVETQYF
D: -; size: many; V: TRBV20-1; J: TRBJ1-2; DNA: TGCAGTGCCTCCACGCAGGCTACTAACTATGGCTACACCTTC; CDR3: CSASTQATNYGYTF
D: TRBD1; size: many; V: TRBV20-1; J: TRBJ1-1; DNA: TGCAGTGCCTGGGACAGGTGGGGCACTGAAGCTTTCTTT; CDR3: CSAWDRWGTEAFF
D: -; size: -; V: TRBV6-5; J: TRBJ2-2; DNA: TGTGCCAGCAGCCCCTGGGAGGACACCGGGGAGCTGTTTTTT; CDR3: CASSPWEDTGELFF
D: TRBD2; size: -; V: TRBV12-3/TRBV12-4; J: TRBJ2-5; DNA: TGTGCCAGCACCTTTCTAGCGGACCAAGAGACCCAGTACTTC; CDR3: CASTFLADQETQYF
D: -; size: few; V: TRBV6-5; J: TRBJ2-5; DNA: TGTGCCAGCAGAGCGGACAGTCAAGAGACCCAGTACTTC; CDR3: CASRADSQETQYF
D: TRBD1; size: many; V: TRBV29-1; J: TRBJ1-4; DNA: TGCAGCGTTGCGGAGGGGGCAGGCGAAAAACTGTTTTTT; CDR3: CSVAEGAGEKLFF
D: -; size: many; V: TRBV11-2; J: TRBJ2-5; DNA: TGTGCCAGCAATCGGGTTTATGAGACCCAGTACTTC; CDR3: CASNRVYETQYF
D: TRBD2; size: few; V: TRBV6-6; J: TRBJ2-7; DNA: TGTGCCAGCAGCCCGGGGAGGGCCGATAGCTCCTACGAGCAGTACTTC; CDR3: CASSPGRADSSYEQYF
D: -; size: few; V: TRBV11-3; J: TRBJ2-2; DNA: TGTGCCAGCAGCTCGTCCGTACTCCAGGGCGGCGGGGAGCTGTTTTTT; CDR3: CASSSSVLQGGGELFF
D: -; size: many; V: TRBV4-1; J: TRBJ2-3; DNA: TGCGCCAGCAGCCAGTGGAGCACAGATACGCAGTATTTT; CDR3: CASSQWSTDTQYF
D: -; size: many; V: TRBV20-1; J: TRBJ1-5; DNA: TGCAGTGCTACCCAAAGTCGGAGCAATCAGCCCCAGCATTTT; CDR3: CSATQSRSNQPQHF
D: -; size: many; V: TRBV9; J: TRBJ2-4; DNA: TGTGCCAGCAGCGTTGCCTTAGAGGGGGCCAAAAACATTCAGTACTTC; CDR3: CASSVALEGAKNIQYF
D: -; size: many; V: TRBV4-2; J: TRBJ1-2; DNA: TGTGCCAGCAGCCAGGAGATACAGGGTAACTATGGCTACACCTTC; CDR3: CASSQEIQGNYGYTF
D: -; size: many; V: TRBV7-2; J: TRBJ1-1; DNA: TGTGCCAGCAGCAAGACAGCCTACAACACTGAAGCTTTCTTT; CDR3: CASSKTAYNTEAFF
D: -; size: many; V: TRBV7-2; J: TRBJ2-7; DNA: TGTGCCAGCAGCACCTGGAATCGGGGTGGGGAGCAGTACTTC; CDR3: CASSTWNRGGEQYF
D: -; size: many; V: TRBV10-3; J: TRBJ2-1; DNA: TGTGCCATCAGTGGAGGGGGTGCCAATGAGCAGTTCTTC; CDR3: CAISGGGANEQFF
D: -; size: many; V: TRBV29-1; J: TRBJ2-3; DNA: TGCAGCGTTGGTGGGACTAGCACAGATACGCAGTATTTT; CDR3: CSVGGTSTDTQYF
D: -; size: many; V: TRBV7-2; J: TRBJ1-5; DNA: TGTGCCAGCAGCGATAGCAATCAGCCCCAGCATTTT; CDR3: CASSDSNQPQHF
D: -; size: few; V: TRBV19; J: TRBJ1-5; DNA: TGTGCCAGTGATATCCGGGGCTACGATCAGCCCCAGCATTTT; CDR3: CASDIRGYDQPQHF
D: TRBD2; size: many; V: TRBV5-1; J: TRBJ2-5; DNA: TGCGCCAGCAGCCTCGGGACTAGCTGGGGGGAGACCCAGTACTTC; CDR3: CASSLGTSWGETQYF
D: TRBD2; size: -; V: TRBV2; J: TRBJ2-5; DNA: TGTGCCAGCAAGTCTTTGGGACTACTGAAAGAGACCCAGTACTTC; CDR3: CASKSLGLLKETQYF
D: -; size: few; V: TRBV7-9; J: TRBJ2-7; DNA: TGTGCCAGCAGCTTATTGCTAGGCTACGAGCAGTACTTC; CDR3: CASSLLLGYEQYF
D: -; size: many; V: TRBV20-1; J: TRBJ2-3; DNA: TGCAGTGCTCGCCCTCGAAACACAGATACGCAGTATTTT; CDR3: CSARPRNTDTQYF
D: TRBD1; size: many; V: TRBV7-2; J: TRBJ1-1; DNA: TGTGCCAGCAGCTTAGGGACAGGGATTCGCACCACTGAAGCTTTCTTT; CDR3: CASSLGTGIRTTEAFF
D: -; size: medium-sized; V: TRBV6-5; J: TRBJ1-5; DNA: TGTGCCAGCTCATATACGGGAGGGCAGCCCCAGCATTTT; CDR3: CASSYTGGQPQHF
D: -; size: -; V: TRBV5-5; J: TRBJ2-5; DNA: TGTGCCAGCAGCTTGGGAGGGGGGGCCCAGGAGACCCAGTACTTC; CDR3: CASSLGGGAQETQYF
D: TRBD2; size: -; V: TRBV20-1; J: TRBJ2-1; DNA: TGCAGTGGGTCACTAGCGGCCCACAATGAGCAGTTCTTC; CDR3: CSGSLAAHNEQFF
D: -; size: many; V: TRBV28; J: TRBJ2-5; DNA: TGTGCCAGCAGTTTTAGCCCCTCCCCCTCCTTGGGAGAGACCCAGTACTTC; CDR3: CASSFSPSPSLGETQYF
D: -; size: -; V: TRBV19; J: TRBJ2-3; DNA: TGTGCCAGTAGTCCCACGAGGGATACGCAGTATTTT; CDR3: CASSPTRDTQYF
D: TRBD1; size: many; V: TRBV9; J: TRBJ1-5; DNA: TGTGCCAGCAGCGTAGGGGGGACAGGGTATCAGCCCCAGCATTTT; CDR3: CASSVGGTGYQPQHF
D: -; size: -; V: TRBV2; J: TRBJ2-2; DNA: TGTGCCAGCAGTCCTCCGGGAACCGGGGAGCTGTTTTTT; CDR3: CASSPPGTGELFF
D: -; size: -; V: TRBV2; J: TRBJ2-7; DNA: TGTGCCAGCAGTGCGTACGAGCAGTACTTC; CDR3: CASSAYEQYF
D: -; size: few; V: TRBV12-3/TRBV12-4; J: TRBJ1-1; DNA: TGTGCCAGCAGCGACAGCTACACTGAAGCTTTCTTT; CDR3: CASSDSYTEAFF
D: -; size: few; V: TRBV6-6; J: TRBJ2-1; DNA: TGTGCCAGCAGTTACACCTTCAATGAGCAGTTCTTC; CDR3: CASSYTFNEQFF
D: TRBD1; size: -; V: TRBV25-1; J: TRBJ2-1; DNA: TGTGCCAGCACCCCAAAGACAGGGGTTAATGGTGAGCAGTTCTTC; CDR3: CASTPKTGVNGEQFF
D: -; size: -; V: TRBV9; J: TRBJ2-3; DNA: TGTGCCAGCAGCCCGCGCTCGACCCTTAGCACAGATACGCAGTATTTT; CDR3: CASSPRSTLSTDTQYF
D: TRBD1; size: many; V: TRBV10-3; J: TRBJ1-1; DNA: TGTGCCATCAGTGAGAGGGGGACAGGGGGTCCGAACACTGAAGCTTTCTTT; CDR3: CAISERGTGGPNTEAFF
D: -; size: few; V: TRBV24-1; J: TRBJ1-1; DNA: TGTGCCACCAGTGATCCCGGTTACAGGGCGACTTACACTGAAGCTTTCTTT; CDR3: CATSDPGYRATYTEAFF
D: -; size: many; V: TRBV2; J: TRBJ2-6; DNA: TGTGCCAGCAGTTCGGATGGGACAGGGGCCAACGTCCTGACTTTC; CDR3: CASSSDGTGANVLTF